The entry below gives a single T cell receptor beta chain sequence along with its context. The repertoire was sequenced with immunoSEQ multiplex PCR; TCRdb's copy has only in-frame clones and lacks some. The sample has approximately 470,000 clones; roughly 80% are singletons. The data are from a study of shared clonotypes between healthy human individuals. Material for sequencing was PBMCs. This receptor was taken from a woman between 35 and 50 years old in good health. Some clones in this sample may be carry-over from other donors' samples.

CDR3 nucleotides: TGTGCCAGTAGTATTCGGGCTAGCGGGAGGTACGAGCAGTACTTC. Residues: CASSIRASGRYEQYF. V and J are TRBV19 and TRBJ2-7; 11 nucleotides agree with TRBD2. V was pared by 3 bases and J by 4 bases, with 5 bases of the junction left unmatched. Germline CDR1 reads LNHDA; CDR2 reads SQIVND (reference sequence). The CDR3 spans 15 residues.